A single sample is the source of the 27 T cell receptor beta chains below, sequenced in a study of T-cell memory formation after mild COVID-19. TCRdb re-called the 5' RACE reads with MiXCR, one entry per CDR3 protein. The sample includes roughly 410,000 distinct CDR3 sequences, 20% to 25% seen only once; the top ten take about 10%. Material for sequencing was PBMCs or a T cell subset sorted from them (not recorded which). Receptors were obtained from an adult woman who had mild COVID-19 (a few samples of this study predate the infection). Cell type and time point are not known.

The rearrangement uses TRBV4-1 and TRBJ2-2, with D possibly matching TRBD1 (6 bases). The CDR3 has 14 amino acids. Germline V gives CDR1 MGHRA, CDR2 YSYEKL. The V end lost 2 bases, the J end lost 5 bases, and 9 bases lay between the germline ends. For the CDR3, the DNA is TGCGCCAGCAGCCAATTACAGGGAACCGGGGAGCTGTTTTTT. Encoded protein: CASSQLQGTGELFF.

The rearrangement joins TRBV7-2 to TRBJ2-5; D is perhaps TRBD2 (5 bases). Trimming stripped 4 bases from V and 5 bases from J, with 11 bases between. CDR1 SGHTA and CDR2 FQGNSA come from the germline V gene. CDR3 length: 13 amino acids. Here the CDR3 DNA reads TGTGCCAGCAGCTCCGGGCGGGTGGAGACCCAGTACTTC. Translation gives CASSSGRVETQYF.

The V and J genes are TRBV7-9 and TRBJ1-5; no clear D. The V gene's germline CDR1 is SEHNR and CDR2 FQNEAQ (reference sequence). The CDR3 is 14 amino acids. V lost 4 bases and J 1 base, leaving 8 bases between the germline ends. This chain's CDR3 is CASSSRGSNQPQHF. For the CDR3, the DNA is TGTGCCAGCAGCTCTCGAGGAAGCAATCAGCCCCAGCATTTT. Drawing the rest from reference TRBV7-9 and TRBJ1-5, the complete variable domain is DTGVSQNPRHKITKRGQNVTFRCDPISEHNRLYWYRQTLGQGPEFLTYFQNEAQLEKSRLLSDRFSAERPKGSFSTLEIQRTEQGDSAMYLCASSSRGSNQPQHFGDGTRLSIL.

The rearrangement links TRBV7-8 to TRBJ2-3, with 7 bases matching TRBD1. The CDR3 extends over 17 amino acids. Germline CDR1 and CDR2: SGHVS and FQNEAQ. The V gene end was trimmed by 4 bases and the J gene end by 2 bases; junction bases not matched to a gene: 12. CDR3 DNA: TGTGCCAGCAGCTCGTCAGTCGACAGGGCAACCACAGATACGCAGTATTTT. It is translated as CASSSSVDRATTDTQYF.

CDR3 loop: CATSGGVGNTEAFF. The CDR3 DNA is TGTGCCACCAGTGGGGGGGTCGGGAACACTGAAGCTTTCTTT. The rearrangement joins TRBV24-1 to TRBJ1-1; D is perhaps TRBD1 (5 bases). The CDR3 has 14 amino acids. Trimming left V 5 bases short and J 1 base short, with 10 bases between. Germline CDR1 KGHDR, CDR2 SFDVKD.

CDR3 loop: CASSLPTSGTGNEQFF. In DNA, the CDR3 is TGTGCCAGCAGCTTGCCGACTAGCGGGACTGGCAATGAGCAGTTCTTC. The chain uses TRBV5-5 and TRBJ2-1; TRBD2 matches 11 bases. V was pared by 1 base and J by 6 bases, with 6 bases of the junction left unmatched. CDR1 SGHKS and CDR2 YYEKEE come from the germline V gene (reference sequence). The CDR3 contains 16 residues. Looking up the rest from reference TRBV5-5 and TRBJ2-1 gives the full variable domain: DAGVTQSPTHLIKTRGQQVTLRCSPISGHKSVSWYQQVLGQGPQFIFQYYEKEERGRGNFPDRFSARQFPNYSSELNVNALLLGDSALYLCASSLPTSGTGNEQFFGPGTRLTVL.

This chain joins TRBV18 and TRBJ2-5; TRBD1 aligns across 8 bases. After removal of 1 base from V and 4 bases from J, the junction contained 5 bases not matched to a gene. Germline CDR1 KGHSH, CDR2 LQKENI. The length of the CDR3 is 15 residues. In DNA, the CDR3 is TGTGCCAGCTCACCACTCCAGGGGGCTCGAGAGACCCAGTACTTC. Its protein is CASSPLQGARETQYF.

This clonotype was picked up a small number of times. This rearrangement joins TRBV18 to TRBJ2-1, with 7 bases identical to TRBD2. The junction had 3 bases not matched to a gene; V was cut back by 0 bases and J by 7 bases. The CDR3 contains 14 residues. Germline V gene data show CDR1 as KGHSH and CDR2 as LQKENI. The CDR3 DNA reads TGTGCCAGCTCACCACCGGCCGGGGGGAATGAGCAGTTCTTC. Translating it yields CASSPPAGGNEQFF.

This sequence joins TRBV14 and TRBJ2-1; D remains unclear. This CDR3 is built from 13 residues. Between the trimmed V and J ends, which lost 3 bases and 15 bases, there was a span of 18 bases. From germline, CDR1 is SGHDN and CDR2 FVKESK. Here the CDR3 reads CASSHSEALVGFF. CDR3 bases: TGTGCCAGCAGCCATTCAGAGGCCCTGGTAGGGTTCTTC. Full variable domain (rest looked up from reference TRBV14 and TRBJ2-1): EAGVTQFPSHSVIEKGQTVTLRCDPISGHDNLYWYRRVMGKEIKFLLHFVKESKQDESGMPNNRFLAERTGGTYSTLKVQPAELEDSGVYFCASSHSEALVGFFGPGTRLTVL.

A few counts support this clonotype. The rearrangement links TRBV11-2 to TRBJ1-3, with 7 positions matching TRBD1. Germline lookup yields CDR1 SGHAT and CDR2 FQNNGV. V shed 6 bases and J 3 bases; nucleotides not matched to a gene: 8. The CDR3 totals 15 residues. DNA for the CDR3: TGTGCCAGCAGTTTCCCTGGACAGGTTGGAAACACCATATATTTT. It is translated as CASSFPGQVGNTIYF.

This clonotype was recorded a few times. The chain has TRBV11-2 and TRBJ2-2, with 9 bases that match TRBD2. J lost 1 base, V lost 3 bases, and 6 bases had no gene match. The CDR3 is 17 residues long. Germline CDR1 is SGHAT and CDR2 is FQNNGV. As DNA, the CDR3 is TGTGCCAGCAGCTTCGTGGCGCGGGGGGGGAACACCGGGGAGCTGTTTTTT. Amino acids: CASSFVARGGNTGELFF.

The chain combines TRBV7-9 with TRBJ1-4, with 8 nucleotides matching TRBD1. The CDR3 extends over 14 amino acids. The germline CDR1 and CDR2 sequences are SEHNR and FQNEAQ (reference sequence). Trimming cost V 5 bases and J 7 bases; bases outside gene matches: 6. CDR3 loop: CASSQGQAGEKLFF. CDR3 bases: TGTGCCAGCAGCCAGGGACAGGCGGGTGAAAAACTGTTTTTT. Filled out from reference TRBV7-9 and TRBJ1-4, the complete variable domain reads DTGVSQNPRHKITKRGQNVTFRCDPISEHNRLYWYRQTLGQGPEFLTYFQNEAQLEKSRLLSDRFSAERPKGSFSTLEIQRTEQGDSAMYLCASSQGQAGEKLFFGSGTQLSVL.

This clonotype turned up a few times. CDR3 bases: TGTGCCAGCAGTTTCTCGAGCAGACACCACGAGCAGTACTTC. This translates into CASSFSSRHHEQYF. This rearrangement joins TRBV12-3 or TRBV12-4 to TRBJ2-7; D is unresolved. The ends were cut back, 3 bases at V and 5 bases at J, with 14 bases in the middle. CDR3 length equals 14 residues.

The chain combines TRBV6-6 with TRBJ2-5; unclear D gene. Trimming left V 10 bases short and J 1 base short, with 19 bases between. CDR1 is MNHNY, CDR2 SVGAGI, per germline (reference sequence). The CDR3 spans 15 residues. As DNA, the CDR3 is TGTGCCATCTCCTATCGGCGCGTTCCCCAAGAGACCCAGTACTTC. This translates into CAISYRRVPQETQYF.

The table lists this clonotype with a few counts. The chain recombines TRBV20-1 with TRBJ2-1; tentatively, D is TRBD2 (6 bases). Germline lookup yields CDR1 DFQATT and CDR2 SNEGSKA (reference sequence). The CDR3 is 14 amino acids. V lost 6 bases to trimming and J lost 6 bases, with 18 bases between them. Written as DNA, the CDR3 is TGCAGTGCCCCAAGCGGGCGCTCTCCCAATGAGCAGTTCTTC. Translating it yields CSAPSGRSPNEQFF.

The V and J genes are TRBV7-2 and TRBJ2-2, with D unclear. V gave up 5 bases and J gave up 1 base, with 11 bases separating them. The V gene's germline CDR1 is SGHTA and CDR2 FQGNSA. This CDR3 has 15 amino acids. CDR3 in amino acids: CASSALGWNTGELFF. The CDR3 DNA sequence: TGTGCCAGCAGCGCCCTCGGGTGGAACACCGGGGAGCTGTTTTTT. Based on the CDR3 plus reference TRBV7-2 and TRBJ2-2, the full variable domain is GAGVSQSPSNKVTEKGKDVELRCDPISGHTALYWYRQSLGQGLEFLIYFQGNSAPDKSGLPSDRFSAERTGGSVSTLTIQRTQQEDSAVYLCASSALGWNTGELFFGEGSRLTVL.

This clonotype was seen more than once but under ten times. V gene TRBV12-3 or TRBV12-4 combines with J gene TRBJ2-5; 7 bases agree with TRBD1. This CDR3 comprises 14 residues. J lost 3 bases, V lost 4 bases, and 5 bases had no gene match. The CDR3 DNA follows: TGTGCCAGCAGTTCCAGGGACAGAAAAGAGACCCAGTACTTC. This encodes CASSSRDRKETQYF.

This chain joins TRBV12-3 or TRBV12-4 and TRBJ2-2; D is ambiguous. This CDR3 is 17 amino acids long. V lost 3 bases and J 8 bases, leaving 22 bases between the germline ends. CDR3 coding DNA: TGTGCCAGCAGTTTGGGTCGGCGGAACCCCGGTGGAGGGGAGCTGTTTTTT. This gives the protein CASSLGRRNPGGGELFF.

This clonotype has at least ten counts. This chain connects TRBV2 to TRBJ2-7; 9 bases agree with TRBD1. Trimming removed 4 bases from V and 2 bases from J; junction bases left unmatched: 9. CDR3 length: 16 amino acids. In germline, CDR1 is SNHLY, CDR2 FYNNEI. CDR3 bases: TGTGCCAGCAGTGGACAGGGCGGACAGGGGACCTACGAGCAGTACTTC. Translating it yields CASSGQGGQGTYEQYF.

This chain connects TRBV2 to TRBJ2-7; 8 bases match TRBD1. CDR1 is SNHLY, CDR2 FYNNEI, per germline. The length of the CDR3 is 12 residues. Germline trimming cut 10 bases from V and 7 bases from J; bases unmatched to any gene: 9. The CDR3 here is CATGDRRWEQYF. CDR3 in DNA: TGTGCCACCGGGGACAGGCGTTGGGAGCAGTACTTC.

This clonotype was seen only a few times. V and J are TRBV6-5 and TRBJ1-2, with D unclear. Germline V gene sequence: CDR1 MNHEY, CDR2 SVGAGI. The CDR3 is made up of 12 amino acids. Trimming took off 7 bases at V and 4 bases at J, with 10 bases between the two ends. Written as DNA, the CDR3 is TGTGCCAGCACAGGACTTGGCTATGGCTACACCTTC. It translates to CASTGLGYGYTF.

The chain recombines TRBV7-9 with TRBJ2-3; a weak D match, TRBD1 (6 bases). Germline V gene lookup returns CDR1 SEHNR and CDR2 FQNEAQ (reference sequence). The CDR3 runs to 16 residues. V lost 4 bases, J lost 6 bases, and 20 bases lay in between. CDR3 residues: CASSSRDIPRLDTQYF. The CDR3 DNA reads TGTGCCAGCAGCTCCCGGGACATCCCAAGGTTGGATACGCAGTATTTT.

This sequence joins TRBV5-1 and TRBJ2-7; D possibly corresponds to TRBD2 (6 bases). The germline gives CDR1 SGHRS, CDR2 YFSETQ. The CDR3 is made up of 15 amino acids. The V end was cut by 4 bases, the J end by 1 base, with 15 bases between. The CDR3 bases are TGCGCCAGCAGCCCGGACGCAGGGAGGTCCTACGAGCAGTACTTC. This codes for CASSPDAGRSYEQYF.

In this sample, this clonotype turned up a few times. The chain employs TRBV24-1 and TRBJ2-3; no reliable D call. Trimming stripped 7 bases from V and 0 bases from J, with 13 bases between. CDR3 length: 15 residues. Per germline, CDR1 KGHDR and CDR2 SFDVKD. The CDR3 is CATSTSWGSTDTQYF. CDR3 bases: TGTGCCACCAGCACCAGTTGGGGTAGCACAGATACGCAGTATTTT.

This chain uses TRBV6-2 or TRBV6-3 with TRBJ1-1; 9 positions agree with TRBD1. Germline V gene data show CDR1 as MNHEY and CDR2 as SVGEGT. This CDR3 has 14 amino acids. The junction had 6 bases not matched to a gene; V was cut back by 6 bases and J by 4 bases. CDR3 protein: CASSMTGGSTEAFF. The CDR3 DNA sequence: TGTGCCAGCAGCATGACAGGGGGGAGCACTGAAGCTTTCTTT.

The chain couples TRBV7-9 to TRBJ1-4; a weak D match, TRBD1 (6 bases). V was shortened by 5 bases and J by 7 bases, with 17 bases between the two germline ends. Per the germline V gene, CDR1 is SEHNR and CDR2 is FQNEAQ (reference sequence). CDR3 length equals 15 residues. The CDR3: CASSPQGHRGEKLFF. In DNA, the CDR3 is TGTGCCAGCAGCCCTCAGGGACATCGAGGTGAAAAACTGTTTTTT.

The chain carries TRBV7-8 and TRBJ1-2; D unclear. Germline V CDR1 and CDR2: SGHVS, FQNEAQ. The CDR3 has 14 amino acids. V shed 5 bases and J shed 9 bases, with 19 bases lying between them. The CDR3 loop reads CASSTERNRMRYTF. Written as DNA, the CDR3 is TGTGCCAGCAGCACTGAACGGAATAGGATGCGCTACACCTTC.